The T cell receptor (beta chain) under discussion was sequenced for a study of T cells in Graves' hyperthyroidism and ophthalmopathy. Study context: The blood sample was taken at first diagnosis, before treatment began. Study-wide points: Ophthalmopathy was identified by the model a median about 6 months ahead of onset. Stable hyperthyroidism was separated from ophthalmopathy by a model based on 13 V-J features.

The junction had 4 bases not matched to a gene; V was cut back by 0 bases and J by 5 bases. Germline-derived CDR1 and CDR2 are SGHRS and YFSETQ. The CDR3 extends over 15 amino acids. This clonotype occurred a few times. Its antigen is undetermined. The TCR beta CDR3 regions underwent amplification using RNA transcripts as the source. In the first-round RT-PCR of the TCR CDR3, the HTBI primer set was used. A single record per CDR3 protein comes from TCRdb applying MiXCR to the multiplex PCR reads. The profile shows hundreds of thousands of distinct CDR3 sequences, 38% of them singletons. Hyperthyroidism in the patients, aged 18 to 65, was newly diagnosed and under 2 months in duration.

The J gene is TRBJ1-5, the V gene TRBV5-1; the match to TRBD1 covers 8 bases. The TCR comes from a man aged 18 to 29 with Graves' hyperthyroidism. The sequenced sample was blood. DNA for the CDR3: TGCGCCAGCAGCTTGGGGACAGGGCCGCATCAGCCCCAGCATTTT. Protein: CASSLGTGPHQPQHF.